This TCR beta chain was captured by sequencing in a study of blood T cells in healthy people across ages. This clonotype was seen a few times. A J-beta primer mix and a sample-barcoded 5' primer were used in a second PCR of roughly 6 to 12 cycles. MiXCR was run by TCRdb on the 5' RACE reads, yielding one entry per CDR3 protein. The sample consists of 800,000 to 950,000 distinct CDR3 sequences, just under 30% of them appearing once. The data also belong to a second study, concerning T cells of mothers and their children.

The TCR sequence derives from a woman between 40 and 55 years old in good health. Sequencing was carried out using blood.

CDR3 in amino acids: CASSQDRDRLNTGELFF. The CDR3 bases are TGCGCCAGCAGCCAAGACCGGGACAGACTGAACACCGGGGAGCTGTTTTTT. J is TRBJ2-2 and V is TRBV4-1, with TRBD1 matching over 7 bases. V lost 0 bases to trimming and J lost 1 base; unmatched junction nucleotides: 5. The CDR3 has 17 residues. Germline values: CDR1 MGHRA, CDR2 YSYEKL.